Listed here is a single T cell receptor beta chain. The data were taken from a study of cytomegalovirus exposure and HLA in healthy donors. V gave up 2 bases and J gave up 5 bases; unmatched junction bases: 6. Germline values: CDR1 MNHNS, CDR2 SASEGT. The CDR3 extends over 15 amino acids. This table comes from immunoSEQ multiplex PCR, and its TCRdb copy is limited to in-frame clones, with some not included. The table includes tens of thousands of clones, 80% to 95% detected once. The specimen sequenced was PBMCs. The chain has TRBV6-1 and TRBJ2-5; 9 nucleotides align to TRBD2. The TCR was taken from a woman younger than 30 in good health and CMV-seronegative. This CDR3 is CASSEMAGGRETQYF. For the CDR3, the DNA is TGTGCCAGCAGTGAAATGGCGGGAGGGCGGGAGACCCAGTACTTC.